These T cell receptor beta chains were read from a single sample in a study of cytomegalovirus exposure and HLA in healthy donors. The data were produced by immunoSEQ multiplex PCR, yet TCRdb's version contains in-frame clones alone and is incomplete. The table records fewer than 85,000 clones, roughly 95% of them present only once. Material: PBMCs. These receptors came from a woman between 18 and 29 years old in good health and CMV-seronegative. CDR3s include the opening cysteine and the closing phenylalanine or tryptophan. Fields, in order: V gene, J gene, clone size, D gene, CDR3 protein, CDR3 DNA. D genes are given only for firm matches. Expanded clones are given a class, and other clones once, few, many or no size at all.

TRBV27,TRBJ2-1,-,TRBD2,CASSLRVAGGSYNEQFF,TGTGCCAGCAGTTTACGTGTCGCGGGAGGGTCCTACAATGAGCAGTTCTTC
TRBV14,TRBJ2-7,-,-,CASSPYSNYEQYF,TGTGCCAGCAGCCCATACAGCAACTACGAGCAGTACTTC
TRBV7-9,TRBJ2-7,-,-,CASSLTGESSYEQYF,TGTGCCAGCAGCCTAACTGGGGAGAGCTCCTACGAGCAGTACTTC
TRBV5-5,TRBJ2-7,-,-,CASSLNTGPTARSYEQYF,TGTGCCAGCAGCCTCAACACGGGTCCGACGGCGCGCTCCTACGAGCAGTACTTC
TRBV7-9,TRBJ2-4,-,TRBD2,CASSLLADSAKNIQYF,TGTGCCAGCAGCTTGCTAGCGGACTCAGCCAAAAACATTCAGTACTTC
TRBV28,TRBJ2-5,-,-,CASSLSPGLQETQYF,TGTGCCAGCAGTTTATCACCGGGACTGCAAGAGACCCAGTACTTC
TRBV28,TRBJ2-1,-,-,CASSPPRDYNEQFF,TGTGCCAGCAGTCCGCCCCGGGACTACAATGAGCAGTTCTTC
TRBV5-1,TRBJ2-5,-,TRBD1,CASYLSGGVQETQYF,TGCGCCAGCTACTTGTCAGGGGGCGTCCAAGAGACCCAGTACTTC
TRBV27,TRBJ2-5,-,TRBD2,CASSSRLAEGLGETQYF,TGTGCCAGCAGTTCCCGACTAGCGGAGGGCCTAGGGGAGACCCAGTACTTC
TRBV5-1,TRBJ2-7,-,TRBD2,CASSLEGGRAYEQYF,TGCGCCAGCAGCTTGGAGGGCGGGAGGGCCTACGAGCAGTACTTC
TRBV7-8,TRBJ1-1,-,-,CASRTIHAPNTEAFF,TGTGCCAGCAGAACAATACACGCTCCGAACACTGAAGCTTTCTTT
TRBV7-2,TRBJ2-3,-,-,CASSLEGAGADTQYF,TGTGCCAGCAGCTTAGAGGGAGCTGGAGCAGATACGCAGTATTTT
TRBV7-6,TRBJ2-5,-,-,CASSSTTGQETQYF,TGTGCCAGCAGCTCGACGACAGGACAAGAGACCCAGTACTTC
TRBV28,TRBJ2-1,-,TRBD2,CASSLAGGFPYNEQFF,TGTGCCAGCAGTTTAGCGGGAGGTTTCCCTTACAATGAGCAGTTCTTC
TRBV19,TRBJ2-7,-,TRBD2,CASSMTSLGEQYF,TGTGCCAGTAGTATGACTAGCCTCGGCGAGCAGTACTTC
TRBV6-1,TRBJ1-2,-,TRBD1,CASSDWTGGGMDYGYTF,TGTGCCAGCAGTGACTGGACAGGGGGGGGTATGGACTATGGCTACACCTTC
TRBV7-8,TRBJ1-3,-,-,CASSPPIYRDPGNTIYF,TGTGCCAGCAGCCCCCCAATCTACAGGGACCCGGGAAACACCATATATTTT
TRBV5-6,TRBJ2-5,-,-,CASSFQGQETQYF,TGTGCCAGCAGCTTCCAGGGGCAGGAGACCCAGTACTTC
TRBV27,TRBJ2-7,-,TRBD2,CASSMSPGTSGRRNEQYF,TGTGCCAGCAGTATGTCTCCAGGGACTAGCGGGAGAAGGAACGAGCAGTACTTC
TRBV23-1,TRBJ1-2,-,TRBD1,CASSQFKPCRGDYGYTF,TGCGCCAGCAGTCAATTCAAACCCTGCAGGGGGGACTATGGCTACACCTTC
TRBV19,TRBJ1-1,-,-,CASSISHRDTEAFF,TGTGCCAGTAGTATCTCCCACAGGGACACTGAAGCTTTCTTT
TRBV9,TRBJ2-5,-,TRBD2,CASSGSGTSGRVETQYF,TGTGCCAGCAGCGGAAGCGGGACTAGCGGAAGAGTAGAGACCCAGTACTTC
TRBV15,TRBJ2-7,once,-,CATAMPGSDYEQYF,TGTGCCACCGCTATGCCGGGGAGCGACTACGAGCAGTACTTC
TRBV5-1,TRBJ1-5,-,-,CASSLVGGVGNQPQHF,TGCGCCAGCAGCTTGGTAGGAGGGGTTGGCAATCAGCCCCAGCATTTT
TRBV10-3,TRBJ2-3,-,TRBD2,CAIRGAGGLADTQYF,TGTGCCATCAGGGGAGCGGGAGGTTTAGCAGATACGCAGTATTTT
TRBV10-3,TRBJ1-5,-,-,CAGGSNQPQHF,TGTGCAGGCGGTAGCAATCAGCCCCAGCATTTT
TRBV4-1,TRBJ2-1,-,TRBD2,CASSQEPSGRGYEQFF,TGCGCCAGCAGCCAAGAACCTAGCGGGAGAGGCTATGAGCAGTTCTTC
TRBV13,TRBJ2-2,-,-,CASSLLAPGELFF,TGTGCCAGCAGCCTGCTAGCTCCCGGGGAGCTGTTTTTT
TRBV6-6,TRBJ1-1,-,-,CASSGTGTEAFF,TGTGCCAGCAGTGGAACAGGCACTGAAGCTTTCTTT
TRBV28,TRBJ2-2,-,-,CACYGTGELFF,TGTGCCTGTTACGGCACCGGGGAGCTGTTTTTT
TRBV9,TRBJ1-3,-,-,CASGRSSGNTIYF,TGTGCCAGCGGGCGTAGCTCTGGAAACACCATATATTTT
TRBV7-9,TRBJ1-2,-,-,CASSPGEPNYGYTF,TGTGCCAGCAGCCCGGGAGAACCTAACTATGGCTACACCTTC
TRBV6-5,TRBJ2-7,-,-,CASTRTGGRYEQYF,TGTGCCAGCACCCGGACCGGGGGTCGCTACGAGCAGTACTTC
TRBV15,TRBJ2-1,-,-,CATSTETHEQFF,TGTGCCACCAGCACCGAGACTCATGAGCAGTTCTTC
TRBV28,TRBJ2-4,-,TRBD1,CASSSGQEVNIQYF,TGTGCCAGCAGTTCCGGACAGGAGGTCAACATTCAGTACTTC
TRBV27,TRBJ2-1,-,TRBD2,CASGAGAGFHEQFF,TGTGCCAGCGGGGCGGGAGCAGGCTTTCATGAGCAGTTCTTC
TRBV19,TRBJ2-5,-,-,CASRSLGSARLETQYF,TGTGCCAGTAGGTCACTCGGGAGCGCGAGGTTAGAGACCCAGTACTTC
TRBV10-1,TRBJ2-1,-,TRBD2,CASRDRTSANNEQFF,TGCGCCAGCAGGGACCGAACTAGCGCGAACAATGAGCAGTTCTTC